The clone carrying this T cell receptor (beta chain) was counted many times. The antigen remains undetermined. The CDR3 totals 13 residues. V shed 0 bases and J shed 4 bases, with 9 bases lying between them. CDR1 and CDR2 (germline): GTSNPN, SVGIG (reference sequence). The sample originates from a study of Graves' ophthalmopathy and Graves' hyperthyroidism. Overall study: No treatment had been given when peripheral blood was collected at initial diagnosis. Study results and limitations: Also, most clonotypes expanded in the thyroid above 0.001 frequency appeared in blood.

The study amplified TCR beta CDR3 regions using RNA transcripts. An initial RT-PCR round employing HTBI primers preceded a second-round multiplex PCR. TCRdb used MiXCR to reprocess the multiplex PCR reads, holding one entry per CDR3 protein. This table holds 40,000 to 50,000 distinct CDR3 sequences, about 50% found once. The receptor was derived from an adult man with Graves' ophthalmopathy. V usage is TRBV30 and J usage is TRBJ1-2; D is perhaps TRBD1 (5 bases). What was sequenced was peripheral blood. The chain's CDR3 is CAWSVQEGYGYTF. The CDR3 DNA is TGTGCCTGGAGTGTACAGGAGGGCTATGGCTACACCTTC. Full variable domain (rest looked up from reference TRBV30 and TRBJ1-2): SQTIHQWPATLVQPVGSPLSLECTVEGTSNPNLYWYRQAAGRGLQLLFYSVGIGQISSEVPQNLSASRPQDRQFILSSKKLLLSDSGFYLCAWSVQEGYGYTFGSGTRLTVV.